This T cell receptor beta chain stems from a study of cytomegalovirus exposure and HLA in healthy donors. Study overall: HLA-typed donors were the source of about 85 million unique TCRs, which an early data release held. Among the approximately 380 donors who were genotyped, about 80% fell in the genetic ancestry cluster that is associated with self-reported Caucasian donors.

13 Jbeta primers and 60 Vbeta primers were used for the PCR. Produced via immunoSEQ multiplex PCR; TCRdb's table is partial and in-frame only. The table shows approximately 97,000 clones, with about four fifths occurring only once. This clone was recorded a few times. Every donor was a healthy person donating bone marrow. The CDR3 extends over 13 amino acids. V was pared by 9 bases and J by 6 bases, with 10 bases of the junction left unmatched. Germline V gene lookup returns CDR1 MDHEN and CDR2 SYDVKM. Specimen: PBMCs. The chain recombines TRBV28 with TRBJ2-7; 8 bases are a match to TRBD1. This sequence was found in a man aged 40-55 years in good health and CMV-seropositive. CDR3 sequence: CASGQGQPSEQYF. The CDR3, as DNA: TGTGCCAGTGGACAGGGCCAACCGTCCGAGCAGTACTTC.